The 5 T cell receptor beta chains below come from one sample, sequenced in a study of blood T cell repertoires in COVID-19. Produced via immunoSEQ multiplex PCR; TCRdb's table is partial and in-frame only. This table has 70,000 to 80,000 clones, roughly 86% appearing once. The source material was peripheral blood. The receptors were sampled from a woman in her forties or fifties with acute or convalescent COVID-19.

The V gene is TRBV7-9, the J gene TRBJ2-1, with 7 bases fitting TRBD2. The CDR3 has 18 amino acids. Per the germline V gene, CDR1 is SEHNR and CDR2 is FQNEAQ (reference sequence). After removal of 4 bases from V and 6 bases from J, the junction contained 18 bases not matched to a gene. The CDR3 sequence: CASSSPAEGPGGFNEQFF. Here the CDR3 DNA reads TGTGCCAGCAGCTCCCCCGCCGAGGGGCCGGGGGGTTTCAATGAGCAGTTCTTC.

The genes are TRBV6-6 and TRBJ2-5, with 9 bases lining up with TRBD1. CDR1 and CDR2 (germline): MNHNY, SVGAGI (reference sequence). The CDR3 has 15 residues. J lost 7 bases, V lost 2 bases, and 8 bases had no gene match. The CDR3 sequence is CASSYTGQGWWTQYF. The CDR3 DNA is TGTGCCAGCAGTTACACGGGACAGGGATGGTGGACCCAGTACTTC.

The chain employs TRBV11-2 and TRBJ1-3; 7 nucleotides line up with TRBD1. Trimming cost V 5 bases and J 0 bases; bases outside gene matches: 7. Germline V gives CDR1 SGHAT, CDR2 FQNNGV. This CDR3 region has 16 residues. The CDR3 DNA sequence: TGTGCCAGCAGCGGCAACAGGGGCTTCTCTGGAAACACCATATATTTT. It yields the protein CASSGNRGFSGNTIYF.

The chain recombines TRBV3-1 (or the pseudogene TRBV3-2) with TRBJ1-5, with no clear D. Germline CDR1 and CDR2: LGHDT and YNNKEL (reference sequence). This CDR3 spans 17 amino acids. The V and J ends lost 1 base and 2 bases respectively, with 15 bases between them. The CDR3 DNA is TGTGCCAGCAGCCAAGGGAGGGCCGGGCTGGGCAATCAGCCCCAGCATTTT. The encoded protein is CASSQGRAGLGNQPQHF.

Here the CDR3 DNA reads TGTGCCAGCAGGAACTGGGGGGATGGCTACACCTTC. Translation gives CASRNWGDGYTF. The V call is TRBV2, the J call TRBJ1-2, with D tentatively TRBD1 (5 bases). V dropped 6 bases and J dropped 6 bases, with 11 bases sitting between them. CDR1 is SNHLY, CDR2 FYNNEI, per germline. The CDR3 is 12 amino acids.